What follows describes a single TCR beta chain. The target of this receptor is not known. Base qualities are not recorded, but no much larger clone differs from it by a single base. The collaborating institutions used their own protocols to collect whole blood in K2EDTA tubes. Collaborator samples were shipped for TCRbeta analysis as frozen whole blood, isolated PBMCs, or DNA extracted from either sample type. TCRbeta CDR3 regions were amplified from genomic DNA using the immunoSEQ Assay, a bias-controlled multiplex PCR. Turning to the authors' computational methods: The number of nucleated cells in each sample was estimated from the amplification of reference gene primers within the assay. To quantify the absolute abundance of each unique TCRbeta CDR3 rearrangement, sequence reads were collapsed and filtered. Productive Simpson clonality was computed per sample as the square root of Simpson's diversity index over productive rearrangements. TCRdb's version of the immuneACCESS table is confined to in-frame rearrangements and falls short of the full clone set. An unresolved V gene accounts for under half of the shortfall where checked; the remainder is of unknown origin. D and trimming were read from the DNA, whereas the V and J calls and clone size are those reported in that table. The sample data list about 62,000 clones, and roughly 89% of these were observed just once. The top ten clones comprise around 1.3% of the sample.

V sheds 6 bases and J sheds 4 bases, leaving 18 bases between their ends. Inclusive of the bounding cysteine and phenylalanine, the CDR3 is 15 residues long. The retained sequence is limited to the CDR3, 45 bases, with the frame set at the first base. As encoded in the germline V gene, CDR1 is MDHEN while CDR2 is SYDVKM. The sample belongs to a study of blood T cell repertoires in COVID-19 (TCRdb year 2020). At the level of the whole study: Samples covering the acute and convalescent phases of COVID-19 were provided by collaborators in the United States, Italy and Spain. The sample metadata nearly always contained a de-identified subject ID, COVID-19 status, age in years and sex. The material from the prospective study consisted of cDNA or gDNA derived from T cells, B-cell-depleted T cells, or PBMCs. The repertoires were released in a freely available public database intended as a resource for research on the immune response to SARS-CoV-2. Where HLA class I and class II types were available, the types were taken from metadata supplied by the sample provider, not from assay-based typing. Samples were obtained from the ongoing ImmuneRACE study (first 160 participants) and from about 1,300 subjects provided by 6 global collaborators. Deeply sampled blood TCRbeta repertoires from subjects exposed to, actively infected with, or recovered from COVID-19 were included in the dataset.

General study outcomes and caveats: How much clinical and demographic metadata was included differed by source and by participant, and the metadata was provided uncurated.

The material sequenced was peripheral blood. The sequence derives from a woman older than 75 with acute or convalescent COVID-19. The sequence links TRBV28 to TRBJ1-1, with no reliable assignment of the D segment. At the DNA level, the sequence is TGTGCCAGCAGCCCTACGGAGAGAGGATTCACTGAAGCTTTCTTT. This sequence encodes CASSPTERGFTEAFF.